This TCR beta chain comes out of a study of T-cell memory formation after mild COVID-19. Study-wide points: CD4/CD8 balance characterized clones contracting day 15 to 85, and CD4+ skew characterized later expanders. Among contracting clones, CD4+ were mainly CM/EM and CD8+ enriched in EMRA.

The sample holds many counts of this clonotype. The antigen is not known. The trim removed 3 bases at V and 1 base at J, leaving 1 base unmatched. The CDR3 consists of 14 residues. Per germline, CDR1 SGHRS and CDR2 YFSETQ. A 5'RACE reaction primed in the constant segment made cDNA libraries of TCR alpha and TCR beta, and these carried sample barcodes and UMIs. TCRdb analysed the 5' RACE reads with MiXCR anew, one entry per CDR3 protein. Found here are about 560,000 distinct CDR3 sequences, about 20% of them singletons; the top ten hold under 8.5%. The source of this sequence is an adult woman who had mild COVID-19 (a few samples of this study predate the infection). Cell type and time point are not known. The material sequenced was PBMCs or a T cell subset sorted from them (not recorded which). This chain connects TRBV5-1 to TRBJ1-1; 9 positions match TRBD1. The CDR3: CASSSGQGNTEAFF. CDR3 in DNA: TGCGCCAGCAGCTCGGGACAGGGGAACACTGAAGCTTTCTTT.